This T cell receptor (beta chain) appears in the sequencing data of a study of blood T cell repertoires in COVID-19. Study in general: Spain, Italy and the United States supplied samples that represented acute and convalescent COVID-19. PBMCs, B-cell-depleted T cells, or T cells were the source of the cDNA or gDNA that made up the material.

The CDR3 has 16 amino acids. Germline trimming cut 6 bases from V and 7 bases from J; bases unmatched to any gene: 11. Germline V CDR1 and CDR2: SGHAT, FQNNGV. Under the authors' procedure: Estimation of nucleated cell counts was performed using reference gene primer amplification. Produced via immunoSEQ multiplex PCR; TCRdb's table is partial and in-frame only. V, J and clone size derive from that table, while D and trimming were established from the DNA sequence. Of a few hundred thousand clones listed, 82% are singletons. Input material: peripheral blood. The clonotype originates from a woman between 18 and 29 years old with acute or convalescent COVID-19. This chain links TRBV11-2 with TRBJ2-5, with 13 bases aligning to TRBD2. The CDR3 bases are TGTGCCAGCAGGCGACCCGGGACTAGCGGGATTGGGACCCAGTACTTC. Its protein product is CASRRPGTSGIGTQYF.